These 10 T cell receptor beta chains were all obtained from the same sample, sequenced in a study of T-cell memory formation after mild COVID-19. One entry per CDR3 protein results from TCRdb running MiXCR on the 5' RACE reads. The sample records roughly 190,000 distinct CDR3 sequences, 18% being singletons. What was sequenced was PBMCs or a T cell subset sorted from them (not recorded which). The source is an adult woman who had mild COVID-19 (a few samples of this study predate the infection). Cell type and time point are not known.

CDR3 sequence reads: CASSLLAGAEQYF. The CDR3 DNA follows: TGTGCCAGCAGTTTATTAGCGGGAGCCGAGCAGTACTTC. The chain combines TRBV12-3 or TRBV12-4 with TRBJ2-7, with 9 bases that match TRBD2. The CDR3 totals 13 residues. V was pared by 2 bases and J by 6 bases, with 2 bases of the junction left unmatched.

Here the CDR3 DNA reads TGCAGTGCCATACAGGGGGCTTACTCCTACGAGCAGTACTTC. Translating it yields CSAIQGAYSYEQYF. This chain connects TRBV20-1 to TRBJ2-7, with 9 bases aligning to TRBD1. Germline CDR1 is DFQATT and CDR2 is SNEGSKA (reference sequence). This CDR3 has 14 residues. V lost 6 bases to trimming and J lost 0 bases; unmatched junction nucleotides: 6.

This clonotype was recorded a few times. This rearrangement joins TRBV12-3 or TRBV12-4 to TRBJ1-1; D remains ambiguous. CDR3 length: 13 amino acids. Trimming stripped 1 base from V and 4 bases from J, with 7 bases between. This CDR3 is CASSLGRITEAFF. Here the CDR3 DNA reads TGTGCCAGCAGTTTAGGGCGGATCACTGAAGCTTTCTTT.

This clonotype was seen repeatedly, ten times or more. This chain joins TRBV9 and TRBJ2-7; D not certain. The CDR3 runs 16 residues. Germline CDR1 is SGDLS and CDR2 is YYNGEE. V was trimmed by 4 bases and J by 3 bases, leaving 20 bases between them. CDR3 sequence: CASSPLVPATLYEQYF. As DNA, the CDR3 is TGTGCCAGCAGCCCCCTTGTCCCCGCCACCCTCTACGAGCAGTACTTC.

This clonotype was recorded many times. The chain uses TRBV12-3 or TRBV12-4 and TRBJ2-3; no definite D call. The CDR3 extends over 16 amino acids. V was trimmed by 5 bases and J by 4 bases, leaving 19 bases between them. The CDR3 DNA follows: TGTGCCAGCAGTCCTCCCGACCAGAGAAGCGCAGATACGCAGTATTTT. This translates into CASSPPDQRSADTQYF.

The V and J genes are TRBV5-1 and TRBJ2-7; 10 nucleotides line up with TRBD1. Germline V gene sequence: CDR1 SGHRS, CDR2 YFSETQ. The length of the CDR3 is 15 residues. The J segment lost 3 bases and the V segment lost 0 bases, leaving 3 bases of the junction unmatched. As DNA, the CDR3 is TGCGCCAGCAGCTTGGGAGGGACAGGGGTCTACGAGCAGTACTTC. Its translation is CASSLGGTGVYEQYF.

The chain is built from TRBV6-5 and TRBJ2-1, with D perhaps matching TRBD2 (5 bases). There are 14 residues in the CDR3. Trimming removed 2 bases at V and 1 base at J, with 6 bases between. Germline CDR1 is MNHEY and CDR2 is SVGAGI. The CDR3: CASSYGRSYNEQFF. The CDR3 DNA reads as TGTGCCAGCAGTTACGGGAGATCCTACAATGAGCAGTTCTTC.

Note on this clonotype: This sequence may be a read error, since a much larger clone differs from it by one base. The V gene is TRBV5-6, the J gene TRBJ2-1, with D possibly matching TRBD2 (6 bases). The length of the CDR3 is 13 residues. Germline loops: CDR1 SGHDT, CDR2 YYEEEE. V was cut by 0 bases and J by 13 bases, with 14 bases left in between. For the CDR3, the DNA is TGTGCCAGCAGCTTGGGGAGGGCGTGGGCCCAGTTCTTC. This gives the protein CASSLGRAWAQFF.

The rearrangement joins TRBV29-1 to TRBJ2-7; D gene uncertain. This CDR3 has 14 residues. The germline V gene encodes CDR1 SQVTM and CDR2 ANQGSEA. The V gene lost 1 base and the J gene lost 2 bases, with 12 bases spanning the gap. DNA of the CDR3: TGCAGCGTTGAAGCCCCTGGCCGCCCCTACGAGCAGTACTTC. This sequence encodes CSVEAPGRPYEQYF.

The chain couples TRBV6-1 to TRBJ2-1; 9 bases map to TRBD2. V dropped 10 bases and J dropped 10; count of bases not matched to a gene: 14. The CDR3 is made up of 14 amino acids. Germline V gene sequence: CDR1 MNHNS, CDR2 SASEGT. The CDR3 DNA is TGTGCCATTTTCGGGACTAGCCGGGTTCACGAGCAGTTCTTC. It encodes CAIFGTSRVHEQFF.